A single T cell receptor (beta chain) is shown here with its context. Antigen specificity is unknown. The study reverse transcribed the entire isolated RNA, so it sequenced expressed TCRB transcripts. This table comes from immunoSEQ multiplex PCR, and its TCRdb copy is limited to in-frame clones, with some not included. The sample has 160,000 or so clones; approximately 9% are singletons. The CDR3 has 14 residues. Trimming pared 2 bases from V and 5 bases from J, leaving 12 bases between. Per germline, CDR1 SGHTA and CDR2 FQGNSA. These data are taken from a study of beta chain features in type 1 diabetes. In the study overall: Across all samples, over 85 million sorted cells were examined.

Study-level results: A moderate, significant TCRB CDR3 shortening appeared in type 1 diabetes across four CD4+ subsets. Patients with type 1 diabetes showed fewer VDJ junction insertions and more deletions.

The sequence was obtained from a woman aged 18 to 35 with type 1 diabetes. The rearrangement links TRBV7-2 to TRBJ1-1, with D possibly TRBD1 on 6 matching bases. Sequencing was carried out using central memory CD4+ T cells from blood. The CDR3 coding sequence is TGTGCCAGCAGCTTACAGGGGCTAGGGACTGAAGCTTTCTTT. Translating it yields CASSLQGLGTEAFF.